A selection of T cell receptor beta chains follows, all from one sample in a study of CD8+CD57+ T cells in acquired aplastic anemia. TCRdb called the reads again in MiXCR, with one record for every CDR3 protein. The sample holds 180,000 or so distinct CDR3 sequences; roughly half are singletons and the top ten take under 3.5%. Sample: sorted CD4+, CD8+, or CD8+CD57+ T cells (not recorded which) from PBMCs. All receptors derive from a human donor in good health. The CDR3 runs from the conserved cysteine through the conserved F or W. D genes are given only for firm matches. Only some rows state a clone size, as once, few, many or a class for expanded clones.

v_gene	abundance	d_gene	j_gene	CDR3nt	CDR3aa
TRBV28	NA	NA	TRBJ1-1	TGTGCCAGCAGAAACGGGGGGGGTATGCGGATGAACACTGAAGCTTTCTTT	CASRNGGGMRMNTEAFF
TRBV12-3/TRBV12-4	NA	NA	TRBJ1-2	TGTGCCAGCAGTCACTCCGAACGCTATGGCTACACCTTC	CASSHSERYGYTF
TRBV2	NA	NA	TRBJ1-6	TGTGCCAGCAGGTCGACAGACTCCTATAATTCACCCCTCCACTTT	CASRSTDSYNSPLHF
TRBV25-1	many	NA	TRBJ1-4	TGTGCCAGCAGTGCTGGAAATAATGAAAAACTGTTTTTT	CASSAGNNEKLFF
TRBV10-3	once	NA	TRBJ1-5	TGTGCCATCAGTGAGGGAGGCATTGGGGTTCAGCCCCAGCATTTT	CAISEGGIGVQPQHF
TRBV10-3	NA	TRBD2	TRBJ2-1	TGTACCATCAGCAGCACTAGCGGGGGGGCCAGCGTTAGTGAGCAGTTCTTC	CTISSTSGGASVSEQFF
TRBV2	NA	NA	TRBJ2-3	TGTGCCAGCGGCTCCGGGTCTAGGGCTTCATCAGATACGCAGTATTTT	CASGSGSRASSDTQYF
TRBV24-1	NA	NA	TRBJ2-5	TGTGCCACCAGTGACCAAACCGACACGACGGGAAAGACCCAGTACTTC	CATSDQTDTTGKTQYF
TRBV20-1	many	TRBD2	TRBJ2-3	TGCAGTGCTAGTACCAGCGGGACCCTCGCAGATACGCAGTATTTT	CSASTSGTLADTQYF
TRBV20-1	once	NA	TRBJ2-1	TGCAGTGGCAAAAGCAGGGGCAATGAGCAGTTCTTC	CSGKSRGNEQFF
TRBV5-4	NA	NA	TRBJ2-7	TGTGCCAGCAGCTTGAAAAGGGGTAACTACGAGCAGTACTTC	CASSLKRGNYEQYF
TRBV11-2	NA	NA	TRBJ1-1	TGTGCCAGCAGCTCCCTGATTACCGAAGGGAACACTGAAGCTTTCTTT	CASSSLITEGNTEAFF
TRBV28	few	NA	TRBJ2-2	TGTGCCAGCAGTTTTCGGGGGGCGGGCGGGGAGCTGTTTTTT	CASSFRGAGGELFF
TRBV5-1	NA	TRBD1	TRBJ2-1	TGCGCCAGCAGCTCGGGGACAGACCACAATGAGCAGTTCTTC	CASSSGTDHNEQFF
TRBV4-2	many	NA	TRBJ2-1	TGTGCCAGCAGCGTAACGGGCGGGGGCGCGTCCTACAATGAGCAGTTCTTC	CASSVTGGGASYNEQFF
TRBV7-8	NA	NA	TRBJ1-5	TGTGCCAGCAGCGAAGTGTCAGGGCCCCAGCATTTT	CASSEVSGPQHF
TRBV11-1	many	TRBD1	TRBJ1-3	TGTGCCAGCAGCTTAGCGCCGACAGGGAGCTCTGGAAACACCATATATTTT	CASSLAPTGSSGNTIYF
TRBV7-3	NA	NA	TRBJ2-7	TGTGCCAGCAGTCCCTACCGGACCTACGAGCAGTACTTC	CASSPYRTYEQYF
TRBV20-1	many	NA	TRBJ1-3	TGCAGTGCTCAGGGGCAAGCTGGAAACACCATATATTTT	CSAQGQAGNTIYF
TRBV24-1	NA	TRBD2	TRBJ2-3	TGTGCCACCAGTGACCTTGAGAGGACTAGCGGGGATAGCACAGATACGCAGTATTTT	CATSDLERTSGDSTDTQYF
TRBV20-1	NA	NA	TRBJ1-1	TGCAGTGTCCTGGGACGGGGGGAGACTGAAGCTTTCTTT	CSVLGRGETEAFF
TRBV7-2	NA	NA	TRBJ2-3	TGTGCCAGCAGCCAGGCGTTGGATACGCAGTATTTT	CASSQALDTQYF
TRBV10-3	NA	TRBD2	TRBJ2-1	TGTGCCATCCTGGGCATAGCGGGAGGCAATGAGCAGTTCTTC	CAILGIAGGNEQFF
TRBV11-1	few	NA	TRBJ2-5	TGTGCCAGCAGCTTAGCCCGGTCGTGGAAACGACACGAGACCCAGTACTTC	CASSLARSWKRHETQYF
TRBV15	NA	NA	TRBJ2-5	TGTGCCACCAGCAGAGATTGGTCCGGACACCAAGAGACCCAGTACTTC	CATSRDWSGHQETQYF
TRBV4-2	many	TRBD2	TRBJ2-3	TGTGCCAGCAGCCCCGGGACTAGCGCCTCTAGCACAGATACGCAGTATTTT	CASSPGTSASSTDTQYF
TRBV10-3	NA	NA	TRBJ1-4	TGTGCCATCGGAAACCCCAATGAAAAACTGTTTTTT	CAIGNPNEKLFF